This entry lists 9 T cell receptor beta chains sequenced from one sample in a study of control samples from healthy donors and cancer patients. The protocol was immunoSEQ multiplex PCR, while the TCRdb copy is restricted to in-frame clones and leaves out a portion. The sample holds about 89,000 clones, around 85% seen once. The sequencing input was blood. These receptors were obtained from a woman aged 40 to 49 in good health.

The J gene is TRBJ1-2, the V gene TRBV9; D ambiguous. The CDR3 contains 14 residues. Trimming took 1 base from V and 5 from J, leaving 12 bases between them. CDR1 SGDLS and CDR2 YYNGEE come from the germline V gene. Here the CDR3 reads CASSVMEGTYGYTF. CDR3 bases: TGTGCCAGCAGCGTAATGGAGGGAACTTATGGCTACACCTTC.

V is TRBV6-1 and J is TRBJ2-7; D ambiguous. Per the germline V gene, CDR1 is MNHNS and CDR2 is SASEGT. The CDR3 runs 17 residues. Trimming left V 2 bases short and J 1 base short, with 18 bases between. The CDR3 spells CASSEYNFRQSSYEQYF. CDR3 in DNA: TGTGCCAGCAGTGAATATAACTTTCGTCAGTCATCCTACGAGCAGTACTTC.

The chain is built from TRBV28 and TRBJ1-5, with a possible D match to TRBD1 (5 bases). V was clipped by 4 bases and J by 5 bases, with 12 bases between them. The CDR3 spans 14 residues. Germline V lookup: CDR1 MDHEN, CDR2 SYDVKM. The CDR3 loop is CASSSDSVYQPQHF. For the CDR3, the DNA is TGTGCCAGCAGTTCCGACAGCGTCTATCAGCCCCAGCATTTT.

The rearrangement uses TRBV11-3 and TRBJ1-1, with D perhaps TRBD1 (6 bases). This CDR3 spans 13 amino acids. Germline-derived CDR1 and CDR2 are SGHNT and YENEEA. The V end was cut by 10 bases, the J end by 4 bases, with 16 bases between. As DNA, the CDR3 is TGTGCCACCCAGCCCCAGGGGAGCACTGAAGCTTTCTTT. Translated: CATQPQGSTEAFF.

V usage is TRBV19 and J usage is TRBJ2-6, with 10 bases that match TRBD1. Trimming cost V 8 bases and J 11 bases; bases outside gene matches: 6. This CDR3 region has 13 residues. Germline values: CDR1 LNHDA, CDR2 SQIVND (reference sequence). The CDR3 region has the DNA TGTGCCAGTGGAACGGGACAGGGGTACGTCCTGACTTTC. Protein: CASGTGQGYVLTF.

J is TRBJ1-1 and V is TRBV7-8; no reliable D call. V dropped 0 bases and J dropped 6 bases, with 14 bases sitting between them. This CDR3 is 15 amino acids long. Germline values: CDR1 SGHVS, CDR2 FQNEAQ. The CDR3 nucleotides are TGTGCCAGCAGCTTAGCGCCAGTGGGGTGGTCTGAAGCTTTCTTT. This sequence encodes CASSLAPVGWSEAFF.

V gene TRBV6-1 combines with J gene TRBJ1-1; TRBD1 matches at 8 bases. The CDR3 runs 18 residues. With 4 bases clipped from V and 1 base from J, the junction kept 14 bases outside the gene matches. Germline CDR1 MNHNS, CDR2 SASEGT. The CDR3 DNA sequence: TGTGCCAGCAGTGTACTTAACCCAGGGGGCTCCAGGAACACTGAAGCTTTCTTT. This sequence encodes CASSVLNPGGSRNTEAFF.

The chain carries TRBV6-1 and TRBJ1-6; TRBD1 might be the D (5 bases). This CDR3 contains 15 residues. V was shortened by 2 bases and J by 7 bases, with 12 bases between the two germline ends. Germline V gives CDR1 MNHNS, CDR2 SASEGT. CDR3 nucleotides: TGTGCCAGCAGTGAACATTACAGGTTGAATTCACCCCTCCACTTT. Protein product: CASSEHYRLNSPLHF.

V usage is TRBV7-9 and J usage is TRBJ2-1, with 13 bases identical to TRBD2. The CDR3 loop spans 17 amino acids. CDR1 is SEHNR and CDR2 is FQNEAQ in the germline V gene (reference sequence). V lost 5 bases, J lost 9 bases, and 13 bases stayed unmatched. The CDR3 reads CASSLRPRTSGGAEQFF. CDR3 in DNA: TGTGCCAGCAGCCTCCGTCCGAGGACTAGCGGGGGCGCTGAGCAGTTCTTC. Full variable domain (remainder filled in from reference TRBV7-9 and TRBJ2-1): DTGVSQNPRHKITKRGQNVTFRCDPISEHNRLYWYRQTLGQGPEFLTYFQNEAQLEKSRLLSDRFSAERPKGSFSTLEIQRTEQGDSAMYLCASSLRPRTSGGAEQFFGPGTRLTVL.